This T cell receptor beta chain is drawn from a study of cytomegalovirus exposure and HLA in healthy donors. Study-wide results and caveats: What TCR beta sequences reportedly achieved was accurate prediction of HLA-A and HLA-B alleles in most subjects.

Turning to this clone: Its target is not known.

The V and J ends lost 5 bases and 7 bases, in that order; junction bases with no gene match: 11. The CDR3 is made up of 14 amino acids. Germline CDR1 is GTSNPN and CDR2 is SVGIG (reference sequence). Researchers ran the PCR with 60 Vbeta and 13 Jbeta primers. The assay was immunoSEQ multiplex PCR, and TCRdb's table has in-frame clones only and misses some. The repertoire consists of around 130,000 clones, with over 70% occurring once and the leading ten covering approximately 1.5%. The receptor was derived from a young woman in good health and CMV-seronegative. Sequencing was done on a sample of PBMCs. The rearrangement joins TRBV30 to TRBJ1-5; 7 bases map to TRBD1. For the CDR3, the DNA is TGTGCCTGGGCCCACGGGCAGGGGGTCCAGCCCCAGCATTTT. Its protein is CAWAHGQGVQPQHF.